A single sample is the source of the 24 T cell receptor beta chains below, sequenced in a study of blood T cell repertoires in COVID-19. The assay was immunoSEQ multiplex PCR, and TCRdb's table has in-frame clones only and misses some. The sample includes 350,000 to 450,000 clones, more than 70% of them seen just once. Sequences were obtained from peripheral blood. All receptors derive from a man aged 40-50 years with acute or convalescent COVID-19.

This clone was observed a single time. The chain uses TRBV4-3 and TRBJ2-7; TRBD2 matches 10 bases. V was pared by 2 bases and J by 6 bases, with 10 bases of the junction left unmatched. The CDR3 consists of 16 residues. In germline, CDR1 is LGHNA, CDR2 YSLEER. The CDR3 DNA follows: TGCGCCAGCAGCCAACAACTTCCTAGCGGGGGTGGCGAGCAGTACTTC. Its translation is CASSQQLPSGGGEQYF.

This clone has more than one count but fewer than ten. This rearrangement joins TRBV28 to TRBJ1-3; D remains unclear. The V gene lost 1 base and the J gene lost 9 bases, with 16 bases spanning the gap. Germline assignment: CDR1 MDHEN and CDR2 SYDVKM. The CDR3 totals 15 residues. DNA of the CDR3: TGTGCCAGCAGTTTATTCGGCGGATCCCCGGGCACCATATATTTT. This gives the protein CASSLFGGSPGTIYF.

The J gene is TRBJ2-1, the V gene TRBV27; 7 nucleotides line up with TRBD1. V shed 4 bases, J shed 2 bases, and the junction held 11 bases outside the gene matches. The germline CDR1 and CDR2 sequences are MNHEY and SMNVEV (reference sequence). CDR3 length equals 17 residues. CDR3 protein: CASSSPRQGRTYNEQFF. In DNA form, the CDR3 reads TGTGCCAGCAGTTCCCCCCGACAGGGCCGAACCTACAATGAGCAGTTCTTC.

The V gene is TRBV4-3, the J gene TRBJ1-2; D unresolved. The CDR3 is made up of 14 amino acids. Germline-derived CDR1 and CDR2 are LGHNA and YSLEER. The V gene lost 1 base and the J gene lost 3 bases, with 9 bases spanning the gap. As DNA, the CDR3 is TGCGCCAGCAGCCAAGGTCAACATTACTATGGCTACACCTTC. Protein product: CASSQGQHYYGYTF.

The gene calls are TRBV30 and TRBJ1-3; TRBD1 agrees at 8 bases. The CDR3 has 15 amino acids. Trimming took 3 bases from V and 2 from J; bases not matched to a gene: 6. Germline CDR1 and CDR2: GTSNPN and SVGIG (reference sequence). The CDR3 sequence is CAWRPQGAAGNTIYF. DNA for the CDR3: TGTGCCTGGAGACCGCAGGGGGCAGCTGGAAACACCATATATTTT.

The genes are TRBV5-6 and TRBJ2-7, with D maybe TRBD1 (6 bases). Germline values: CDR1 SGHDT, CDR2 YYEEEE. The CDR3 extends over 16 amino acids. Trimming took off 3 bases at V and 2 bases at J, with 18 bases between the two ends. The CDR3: CASSSYPTGQPYEQYF. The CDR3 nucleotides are TGTGCCAGCAGCTCCTATCCGACTGGACAGCCCTACGAGCAGTACTTC. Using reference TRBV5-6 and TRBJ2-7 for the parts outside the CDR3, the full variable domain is DAGVTQSPTHLIKTRGQQVTLRCSPKSGHDTVSWYQQALGQGPQFIFQYYEEEERQRGNFPDRFSGHQFPNYSSELNVNALLLGDSALYLCASSSYPTGQPYEQYFGPGTRLTVT.

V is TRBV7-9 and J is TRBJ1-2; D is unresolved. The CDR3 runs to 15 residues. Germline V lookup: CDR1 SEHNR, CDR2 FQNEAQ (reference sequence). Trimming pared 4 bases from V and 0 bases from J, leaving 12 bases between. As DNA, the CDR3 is TGTGCCAGCAGCTCTCCAGGCATTTCTAACTATGGCTACACCTTC. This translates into CASSSPGISNYGYTF.

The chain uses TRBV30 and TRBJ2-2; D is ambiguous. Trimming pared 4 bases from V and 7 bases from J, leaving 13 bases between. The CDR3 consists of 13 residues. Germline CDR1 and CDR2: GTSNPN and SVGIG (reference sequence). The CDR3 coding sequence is TGTGCCTGGATGAGGATCCCACTCGGGGAGCTGTTTTTT. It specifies CAWMRIPLGELFF.

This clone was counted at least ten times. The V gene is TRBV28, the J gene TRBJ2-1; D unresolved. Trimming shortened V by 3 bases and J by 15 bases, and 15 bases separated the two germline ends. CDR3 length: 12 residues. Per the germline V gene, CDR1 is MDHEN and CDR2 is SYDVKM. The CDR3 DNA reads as TGTGCCAGCAGTTTTGTAGGAACTATCGGGTTCTTC. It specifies CASSFVGTIGFF.

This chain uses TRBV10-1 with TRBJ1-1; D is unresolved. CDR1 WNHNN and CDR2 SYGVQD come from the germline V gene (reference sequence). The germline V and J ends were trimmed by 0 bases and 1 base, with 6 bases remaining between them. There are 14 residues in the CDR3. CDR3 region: CASSESPKNTEAFF. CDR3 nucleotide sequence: TGCGCCAGCAGTGAGTCTCCCAAGAACACTGAAGCTTTCTTT.

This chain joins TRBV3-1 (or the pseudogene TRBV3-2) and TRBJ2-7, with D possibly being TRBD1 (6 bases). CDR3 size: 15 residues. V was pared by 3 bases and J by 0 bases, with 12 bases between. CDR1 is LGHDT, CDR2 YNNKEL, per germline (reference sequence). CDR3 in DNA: TGTGCCAGCAGCCAGAACAGGGTGACCTCCTACGAGCAGTACTTC. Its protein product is CASSQNRVTSYEQYF.

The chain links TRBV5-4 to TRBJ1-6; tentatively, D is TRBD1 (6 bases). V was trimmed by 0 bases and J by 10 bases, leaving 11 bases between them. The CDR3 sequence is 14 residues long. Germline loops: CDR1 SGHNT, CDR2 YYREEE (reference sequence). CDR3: CASSLEQGRSPLHF. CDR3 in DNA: TGTGCCAGCAGCTTGGAACAGGGCAGATCACCCCTCCACTTT. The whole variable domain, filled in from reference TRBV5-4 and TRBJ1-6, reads ETGVTQSPTHLIKTRGQQVTLRCSSQSGHNTVSWYQQALGQGPQFIFQYYREEENGRGNFPPRFSGLQFPNYSSELNVNALELDDSALYLCASSLEQGRSPLHFGNGTRLTVT.

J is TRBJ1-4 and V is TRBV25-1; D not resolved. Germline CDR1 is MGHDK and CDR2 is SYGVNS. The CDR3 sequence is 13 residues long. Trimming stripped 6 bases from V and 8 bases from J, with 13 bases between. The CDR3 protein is CASREDPLEKLFF. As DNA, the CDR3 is TGTGCCAGCAGAGAGGATCCCCTCGAAAAACTGTTTTTT.

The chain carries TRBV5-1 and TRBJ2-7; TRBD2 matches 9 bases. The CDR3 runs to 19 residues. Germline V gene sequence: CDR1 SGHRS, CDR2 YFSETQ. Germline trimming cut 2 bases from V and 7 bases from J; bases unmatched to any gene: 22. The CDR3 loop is CASSFTRTVRLAGMGEQYF. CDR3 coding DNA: TGCGCCAGCAGCTTTACGCGGACGGTGAGGCTAGCGGGAATGGGGGAGCAGTACTTC.

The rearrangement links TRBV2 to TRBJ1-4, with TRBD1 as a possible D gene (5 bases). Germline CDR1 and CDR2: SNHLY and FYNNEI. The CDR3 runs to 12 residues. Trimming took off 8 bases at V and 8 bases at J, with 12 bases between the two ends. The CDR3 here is CASRYRGEKLFF. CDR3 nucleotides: TGTGCCAGCCGCTATCGGGGGGAAAAACTGTTTTTT.

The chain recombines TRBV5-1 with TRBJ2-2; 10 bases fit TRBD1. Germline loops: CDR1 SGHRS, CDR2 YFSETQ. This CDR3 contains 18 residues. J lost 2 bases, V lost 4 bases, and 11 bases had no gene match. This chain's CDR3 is CASSSQTGGPINTGELFF. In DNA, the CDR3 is TGCGCCAGCAGCAGTCAGACAGGGGGCCCTATTAACACCGGGGAGCTGTTTTTT.

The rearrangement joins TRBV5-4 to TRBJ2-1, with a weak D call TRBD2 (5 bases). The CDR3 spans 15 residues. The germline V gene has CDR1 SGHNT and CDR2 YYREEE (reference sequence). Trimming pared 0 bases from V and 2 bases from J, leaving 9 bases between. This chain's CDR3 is CASSLGPGTYNEQFF. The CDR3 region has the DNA TGTGCCAGCAGCTTGGGTCCGGGAACCTACAATGAGCAGTTCTTC.

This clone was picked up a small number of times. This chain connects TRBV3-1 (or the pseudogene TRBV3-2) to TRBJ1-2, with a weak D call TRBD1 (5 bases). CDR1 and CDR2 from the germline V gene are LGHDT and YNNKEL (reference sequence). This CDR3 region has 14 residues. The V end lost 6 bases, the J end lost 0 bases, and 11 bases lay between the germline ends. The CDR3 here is CASRGEGSNYGYTF. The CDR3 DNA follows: TGTGCCAGCAGGGGGGAGGGTTCTAACTATGGCTACACCTTC.

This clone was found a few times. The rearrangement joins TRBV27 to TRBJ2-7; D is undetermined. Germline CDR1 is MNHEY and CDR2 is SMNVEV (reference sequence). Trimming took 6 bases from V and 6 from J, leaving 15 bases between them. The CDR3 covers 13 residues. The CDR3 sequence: CASRRVTLGEQYF. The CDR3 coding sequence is TGTGCCAGCAGACGGGTCACCCTCGGCGAGCAGTACTTC.

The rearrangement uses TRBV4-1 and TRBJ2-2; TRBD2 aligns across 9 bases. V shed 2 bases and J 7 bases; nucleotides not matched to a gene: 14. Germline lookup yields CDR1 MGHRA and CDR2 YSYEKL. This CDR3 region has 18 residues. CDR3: CASSQWTSAQSNDGELFF. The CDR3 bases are TGCGCCAGCAGCCAATGGACTAGCGCACAAAGTAACGACGGGGAGCTGTTTTTT.

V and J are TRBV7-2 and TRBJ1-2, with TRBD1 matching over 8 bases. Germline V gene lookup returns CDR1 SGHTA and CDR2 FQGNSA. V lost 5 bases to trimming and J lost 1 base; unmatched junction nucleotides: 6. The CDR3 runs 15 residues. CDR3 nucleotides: TGTGCCAGCAGCAGAACAGGGGGAGATAACTATGGCTACACCTTC. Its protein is CASSRTGGDNYGYTF.

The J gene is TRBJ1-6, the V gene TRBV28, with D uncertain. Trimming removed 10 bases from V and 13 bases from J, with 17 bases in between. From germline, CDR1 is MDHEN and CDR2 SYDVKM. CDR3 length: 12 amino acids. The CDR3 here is CATSQRGLPLHF. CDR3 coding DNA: TGTGCCACCTCTCAGCGCGGCCTTCCCCTCCACTTT. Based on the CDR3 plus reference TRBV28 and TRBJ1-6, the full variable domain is DVKVTQSSRYLVKRTGEKVFLECVQDMDHENMFWYRQDPGLGLRLIYFSYDVKMKEKGDIPEGYSVSREKKERFSLILESASTNQTSMYLCATSQRGLPLHFGNGTRLTVT.

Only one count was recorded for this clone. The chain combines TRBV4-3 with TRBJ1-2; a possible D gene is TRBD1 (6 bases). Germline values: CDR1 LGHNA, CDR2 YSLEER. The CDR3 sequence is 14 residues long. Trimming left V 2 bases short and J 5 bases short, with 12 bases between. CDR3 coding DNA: TGCGCCAGCAGCCAACTTGACAGGCGATATGGCTACACCTTC. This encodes CASSQLDRRYGYTF.

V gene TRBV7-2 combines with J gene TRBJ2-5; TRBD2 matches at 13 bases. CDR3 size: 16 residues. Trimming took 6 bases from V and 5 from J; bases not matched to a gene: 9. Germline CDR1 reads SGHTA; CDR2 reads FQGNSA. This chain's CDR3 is CASSLLAGGQGETQYF. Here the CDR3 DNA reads TGTGCCAGCAGTCTACTAGCGGGGGGGCAAGGGGAGACCCAGTACTTC.